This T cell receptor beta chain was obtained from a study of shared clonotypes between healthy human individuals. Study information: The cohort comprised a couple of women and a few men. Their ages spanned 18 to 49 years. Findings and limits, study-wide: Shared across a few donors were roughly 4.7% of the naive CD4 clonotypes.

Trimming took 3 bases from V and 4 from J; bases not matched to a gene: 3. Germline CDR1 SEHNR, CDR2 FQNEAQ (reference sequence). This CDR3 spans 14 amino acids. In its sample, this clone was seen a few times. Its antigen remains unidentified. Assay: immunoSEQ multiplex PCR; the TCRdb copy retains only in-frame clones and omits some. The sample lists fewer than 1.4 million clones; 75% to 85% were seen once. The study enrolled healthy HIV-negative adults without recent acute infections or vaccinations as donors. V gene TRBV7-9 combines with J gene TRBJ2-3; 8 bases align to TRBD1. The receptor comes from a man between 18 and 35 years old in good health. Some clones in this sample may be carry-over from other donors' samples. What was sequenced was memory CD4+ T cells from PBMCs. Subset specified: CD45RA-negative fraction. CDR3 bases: TGTGCCAGCAGCTTCGGACAGGGCTCAGATACGCAGTATTTT. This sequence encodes CASSFGQGSDTQYF.